This T cell receptor beta chain is drawn from a study of Ad26.COV2.S vaccination and SARS-CoV-2 variants. The protocol was immunoSEQ multiplex PCR, while the TCRdb copy is restricted to in-frame clones and leaves out a portion. The top ten clones hold about 10% of a sample with hundreds of thousands of clones, 86% of them seen once. Whole-study results and caveats: Non-spike TCR breadth showed similarity between vaccine and placebo recipients. Greater spike-specific TCR breadth was seen in vaccine recipients than in placebo recipients.

The CDR3 has 15 residues. Germline V gives CDR1 SGHNT, CDR2 YYREEE (reference sequence). Trimming pared 3 bases from V and 1 base from J, leaving 10 bases between. The treatment denotes: about 20 received Ad26.COV2.S at low or high dose, single or two shots; about five received placebo; per-sample allocation not given. Sampling took place 63 days after the first vaccine or placebo injection. This person who donated was an adult of 18-55 years in Boston. Expressing Wuhan-strain SARS-CoV-2 spike, an Ad26 vector served as the vaccine. Of note for this clone: Its specificity is unknown.

The material was peripheral blood, obtained in a trial of Ad26.COV2.S vaccine versus placebo. The V gene is TRBV5-4, the J gene TRBJ2-2, with unresolved D. This TCR was sampled from a person aged 18-60 years who received the Ad26.COV2.S COVID-19 vaccine or a placebo. The CDR3 reads CASSSAIQNTGELFF. The CDR3 region has the DNA TGTGCCAGCAGCTCCGCTATACAGAACACCGGGGAGCTGTTTTTT. Full variable domain (outside the CDR3, taken from reference TRBV5-4 and TRBJ2-2): ETGVTQSPTHLIKTRGQQVTLRCSSQSGHNTVSWYQQALGQGPQFIFQYYREEENGRGNFPPRFSGLQFPNYSSELNVNALELDDSALYLCASSSAIQNTGELFFGEGSRLTVL.